This T cell receptor beta chain was captured by sequencing in a study of blood T cell repertoires in COVID-19. Study context: Collection of acute and convalescent COVID-19 samples took place in the United States, Italy and Spain. Sources were T cells, B-cell-depleted T cells, or PBMCs; the material itself was cDNA or gDNA.

The assay was immunoSEQ multiplex PCR, and TCRdb's table has in-frame clones only and misses some. The sample yields a few hundred thousand clones, roughly 90% seen once. Trimming took off 3 bases at V and 5 bases at J, with 19 bases between the two ends. Germline assignment: CDR1 LNHDA and CDR2 SQIVND (reference sequence). The CDR3 sequence is 16 residues long. This TCR came from a woman in her forties or fifties with acute or convalescent COVID-19. Sequences were obtained from peripheral blood. The chain links TRBV19 to TRBJ1-2; a weak D match, TRBD1 (6 bases). The CDR3 here is CASSMAVGGAGYGYTF. DNA for the CDR3: TGTGCCAGTAGTATGGCGGTCGGGGGGGCTGGATATGGCTACACCTTC.